This is a list of T cell receptor beta chains from one sample in a study of T-cell reconstitution after alpha-beta-depleted transplantation in children. TCRdb reprocessed the PCR reads with MiXCR, giving one entry per CDR3 protein. The sample yields some 500,000 distinct CDR3 sequences, about 31% seen once. Sequences were derived from PBMCs from the stem cell graft donor, sampled from the stem cell graft. The receptors stem from a human donor who donated a stem cell graft to a child with aplastic anemia. CDR3s include the opening cysteine and the closing phenylalanine or tryptophan. Fields, in order: D gene, V gene, CDR3 length, clone size, J gene, CDR3 DNA, CDR3 protein. The D gene is left open where the match is weak. Clone size, where shown, is once, few, many, or a class for clones that have expanded.

D: TRBD1
V: TRBV29-1
length: 13
size: NA
J: TRBJ1-2
DNA: TGCATGATAGACAGGGTTCAGAACTATGGCTACACCTTC
CDR3: CMIDRVQNYGYTF

D: TRBD2
V: TRBV27
length: 16
size: NA
J: TRBJ2-3
DNA: TGTGCCAGCAGTTTAATCGCGGGAGCCGAGGGAGATACGCAGTATTTT
CDR3: CASSLIAGAEGDTQYF

D: TRBD2
V: TRBV20-1
length: 13
size: few
J: TRBJ2-7
DNA: TGCAGCCTTCGGGAGGGCCGCTCCTACGAGCAGTACTTC
CDR3: CSLREGRSYEQYF

D: NA
V: TRBV6-2/TRBV6-3
length: 12
size: NA
J: TRBJ2-1
DNA: TGTGCCAGCAGTTACCCTTGGCAGGGACAGTTCTTC
CDR3: CASSYPWQGQFF

D: NA
V: TRBV19
length: 16
size: few
J: TRBJ1-3
DNA: TGTGCCAGTAGTTCTTACAGGGAGAGCTCTGGAAACACCATATATTTT
CDR3: CASSSYRESSGNTIYF

D: NA
V: TRBV9
length: 12
size: NA
J: TRBJ2-3
DNA: TGTGCCAGCAGCGTAGGTACAGATACGCAGTATTTT
CDR3: CASSVGTDTQYF

D: TRBD2
V: TRBV20-1
length: 14
size: NA
J: TRBJ2-7
DNA: TGCAGTGCTTATACTAGCGTAGGCCGGGACGAGCAGTACTTC
CDR3: CSAYTSVGRDEQYF

D: NA
V: TRBV9
length: 15
size: NA
J: TRBJ2-1
DNA: TGTGCCAGCAGCGTAGGAGTGATGACGGCAAATGAGCAGTTCTTC
CDR3: CASSVGVMTANEQFF

D: NA
V: TRBV7-3
length: 13
size: NA
J: TRBJ2-7
DNA: TGTGCCAGCAGCTTTGGGGGACTCAACGAGCAGTACTTC
CDR3: CASSFGGLNEQYF

D: NA
V: TRBV11-3
length: 16
size: few
J: TRBJ1-1
DNA: TGTGCCAGCAGCTTACATCCAGGAACAATGAACACTGAAGCTTTCTTT
CDR3: CASSLHPGTMNTEAFF

D: TRBD2
V: TRBV7-6
length: 15
size: few
J: TRBJ2-7
DNA: TGTGCCAGCAGGCCTACGGGACTAGCGGGAGACGAGCAGTACTTC
CDR3: CASRPTGLAGDEQYF

D: NA
V: TRBV19
length: 15
size: few
J: TRBJ1-5
DNA: TGTGCCAGTAGTATAAGACAGAATAGCAATCAGCCCCAGCATTTT
CDR3: CASSIRQNSNQPQHF

D: NA
V: TRBV7-2
length: 15
size: NA
J: TRBJ2-3
DNA: TGTGCCAGCAGGAGGTCTGGCCGTAGCACAGATACGCAGTATTTT
CDR3: CASRRSGRSTDTQYF

D: NA
V: TRBV29-1
length: 17
size: NA
J: TRBJ2-7
DNA: TGCAGCGTTGAAGATCCTCAGGGCCCGAGGCTTGGCTACGAGCAGTACTTC
CDR3: CSVEDPQGPRLGYEQYF

D: NA
V: TRBV7-8
length: 15
size: NA
J: TRBJ1-5
DNA: TGTGCCAGCAGCTCCGGGGATCCGGGGAGTCAGCCCCAGCATTTT
CDR3: CASSSGDPGSQPQHF

D: NA
V: TRBV12-3/TRBV12-4
length: 15
size: NA
J: TRBJ1-2
DNA: TGTGCCAGCAGTTTCACGGGCCCGAATAGTTATGGCTACACCTTC
CDR3: CASSFTGPNSYGYTF

D: NA
V: TRBV20-1
length: 16
size: NA
J: TRBJ1-3
DNA: TGCAGTGCAACGGCTCCGGGACGACTCTCTGGAAACACCATATATTTT
CDR3: CSATAPGRLSGNTIYF

D: TRBD1
V: TRBV20-1
length: 13
size: NA
J: TRBJ1-4
DNA: TGCAGTGCTATGACAGGGAGTAATGAAAAACTGTTTTTT
CDR3: CSAMTGSNEKLFF

D: NA
V: TRBV18
length: 13
size: NA
J: TRBJ1-1
DNA: TGTGCCAGCTCACCCGAGTTGGGAGCTGAAGCTTTCTTT
CDR3: CASSPELGAEAFF

D: NA
V: TRBV12-3/TRBV12-4
length: 14
size: NA
J: TRBJ1-5
DNA: TGTGCCAGCAGTTTGACGGAACCCAATCAGCCCCAGCATTTT
CDR3: CASSLTEPNQPQHF

D: TRBD2
V: TRBV11-2
length: 19
size: few
J: TRBJ2-1
DNA: TGTGCCAGCAGCGTCCAGGGAGCGGGAGGGCTTCCCTCCTACAATGAGCAGTTCTTC
CDR3: CASSVQGAGGLPSYNEQFF

D: TRBD2
V: TRBV18
length: 16
size: NA
J: TRBJ2-3
DNA: TGTGCCAGCTCACCAGCAAAGCGGGAGGGTCCAGATACGCAGTATTTT
CDR3: CASSPAKREGPDTQYF

D: TRBD2
V: TRBV10-3
length: 13
size: few
J: TRBJ2-3
DNA: TGTGCCATCAGTGGTAGCGGGAATAGTACGCAGTATTTT
CDR3: CAISGSGNSTQYF

D: NA
V: TRBV7-9
length: 14
size: NA
J: TRBJ1-2
DNA: TGTGCCAGCAGCTTGTACCTCTCCGATGTGGGCTACACCTTC
CDR3: CASSLYLSDVGYTF

D: NA
V: TRBV5-1
length: 16
size: NA
J: TRBJ2-1
DNA: TGCGCCAGCAGCTGGACGGCGGATCCCCGTCACAATGAGCAGTTCTTC
CDR3: CASSWTADPRHNEQFF

D: TRBD2
V: TRBV20-1
length: 19
size: NA
J: TRBJ2-3
DNA: TGCAGTGCTAGAGCTGGGAGAAAGCGACTAGCGGGAGGGGCAGATACGCAGTATTTT
CDR3: CSARAGRKRLAGGADTQYF

D: NA
V: TRBV12-3/TRBV12-4
length: 13
size: NA
J: TRBJ2-3
DNA: TGTGCCAGCAAAATGGGAGGAACAGATACGCAGTATTTT
CDR3: CASKMGGTDTQYF

D: NA
V: TRBV29-1
length: 12
size: few
J: TRBJ1-5
DNA: TGCAGCGCCACATTTACTAATCAGCCCCAGCATTTT
CDR3: CSATFTNQPQHF

D: NA
V: TRBV5-1
length: 13
size: NA
J: TRBJ2-2
DNA: TGCGCCAGCAGCTCTAGCGAGGCCGGGGAGCTGTTTTTT
CDR3: CASSSSEAGELFF

D: NA
V: TRBV20-1
length: 14
size: few
J: TRBJ1-1
DNA: TGCAGTGCTAGAGGAGGACGGACGAACACTGAAGCTTTCTTT
CDR3: CSARGGRTNTEAFF

D: NA
V: TRBV5-6
length: 12
size: NA
J: TRBJ2-2
DNA: TGTGCCAGCAGCGTTGCCGTAGTGGAGCTGTTTTTT
CDR3: CASSVAVVELFF

D: NA
V: TRBV12-3/TRBV12-4
length: 15
size: NA
J: TRBJ2-3
DNA: TGTGCCAGCAGCCCTGAGGCGGTCAGCACAGATACGCAGTATTTT
CDR3: CASSPEAVSTDTQYF

D: NA
V: TRBV6-1
length: 14
size: NA
J: TRBJ1-5
DNA: TGTGCCAGCAGTCCGATACGATCAGGTCAGCCCCAGCATTTT
CDR3: CASSPIRSGQPQHF

D: TRBD2
V: TRBV20-1
length: 13
size: NA
J: TRBJ2-7
DNA: TGCAGTGCTCCCCGGGGGGGGAGTTACGAGCAGTACTTC
CDR3: CSAPRGGSYEQYF

D: NA
V: TRBV7-9
length: 14
size: once
J: TRBJ2-5
DNA: TGTGCCAGCAGCTCCACCGGTGGAAAAGAGATCCAGTACTTC
CDR3: CASSSTGGKEIQYF

D: NA
V: TRBV2
length: 16
size: NA
J: TRBJ2-1
DNA: TGTGCCAGCAGTGAGCGATGGACTACTTCGTACAATGAGCAGTTCTTC
CDR3: CASSERWTTSYNEQFF

D: NA
V: TRBV6-5
length: 15
size: NA
J: TRBJ2-3
DNA: TGTGCCAGCAGTTACGCGGGGAGTAGCACAGATACGCAGTATTTT
CDR3: CASSYAGSSTDTQYF

D: NA
V: TRBV18
length: 16
size: few
J: TRBJ1-1
DNA: TGTGCCAGCTCACCACCGAGGATGGGGGTGAGCACTGAAGCTTTCTTT
CDR3: CASSPPRMGVSTEAFF

D: NA
V: TRBV7-9
length: 13
size: NA
J: TRBJ1-1
DNA: TGTGCCAGCAGCATTCGGTCTACAGGTGGGGCTTTCTTT
CDR3: CASSIRSTGGAFF

D: NA
V: TRBV12-3/TRBV12-4
length: 12
size: NA
J: TRBJ1-1
DNA: TGTGCCAGCAGTTTCAGTAGCTATGAAGCTTTCTTT
CDR3: CASSFSSYEAFF

D: NA
V: TRBV5-1
length: 14
size: few
J: TRBJ1-1
DNA: TGCGCCAGCGGCCTCTGGGAGGACAGCACTGAAGCTTTCTTT
CDR3: CASGLWEDSTEAFF

D: TRBD1
V: TRBV11-2
length: 20
size: NA
J: TRBJ2-6
DNA: TGTGCCAGCAGCTTAGGTCGGGGACAGGGCTATTACTCTGGGGCCAACGTCCTGACTTTC
CDR3: CASSLGRGQGYYSGANVLTF

D: TRBD2
V: TRBV5-1
length: 15
size: NA
J: TRBJ2-1
DNA: TGCGCCAGCAGCTTCGGACTAGGGGTGGACAATGAGCAGTTCTTC
CDR3: CASSFGLGVDNEQFF

D: TRBD2
V: TRBV29-1
length: 16
size: NA
J: TRBJ2-3
DNA: TGCAGCTCCCAGGGTAGCGGGAGGTCTAGCACAGATACGCAGTATTTT
CDR3: CSSQGSGRSSTDTQYF

D: TRBD2
V: TRBV10-3
length: 18
size: NA
J: TRBJ2-1
DNA: TGTGCCATCACCCATGGACTAGTAGGGGACCCCTCCTACAATGAGCAGTTCTTC
CDR3: CAITHGLVGDPSYNEQFF

D: NA
V: TRBV6-2/TRBV6-3
length: 14
size: few
J: TRBJ2-7
DNA: TGTGCCAGCAGTGCAACACACTGGGCCTACGAGCAGTACTTC
CDR3: CASSATHWAYEQYF

D: TRBD2
V: TRBV20-1
length: 16
size: NA
J: TRBJ2-2
DNA: TGCAGTGCTGACACGGGGGGTACTCAGGGCACCGGGGAGCTGTTTTTT
CDR3: CSADTGGTQGTGELFF

D: NA
V: TRBV29-1
length: 17
size: few
J: TRBJ2-1
DNA: TGCAGCGTTGAAGGGGCTAGCGAGAGACAATCCTACAATGAGCAGTTCTTC
CDR3: CSVEGASERQSYNEQFF

D: TRBD1
V: TRBV12-3/TRBV12-4
length: 15
size: NA
J: TRBJ2-2
DNA: TGTGCCAGCAGTGCCGGGACAGGGAGCACCGGGGAGCTGTTTTTT
CDR3: CASSAGTGSTGELFF

D: TRBD1
V: TRBV12-3/TRBV12-4
length: 12
size: NA
J: TRBJ2-5
DNA: TGTGCCAGCAAGGGACAGGAAGAGACCCAGTACTTC
CDR3: CASKGQEETQYF